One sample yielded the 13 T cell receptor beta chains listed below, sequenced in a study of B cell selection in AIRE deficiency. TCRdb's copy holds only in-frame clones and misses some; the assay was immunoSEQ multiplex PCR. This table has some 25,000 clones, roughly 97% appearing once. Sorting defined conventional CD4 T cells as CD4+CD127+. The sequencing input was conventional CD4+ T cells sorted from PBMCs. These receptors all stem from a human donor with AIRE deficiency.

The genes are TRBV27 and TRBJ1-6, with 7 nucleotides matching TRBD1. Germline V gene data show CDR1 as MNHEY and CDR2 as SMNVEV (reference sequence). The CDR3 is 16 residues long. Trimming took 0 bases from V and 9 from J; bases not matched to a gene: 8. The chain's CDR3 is CASSLSTGTLGSPLHF. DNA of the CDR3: TGTGCCAGCAGTTTATCGACAGGGACGTTGGGTTCACCCCTCCACTTT.

CDR3 amino acids: CASRFTGTLSNQPQHF. The CDR3 nucleotides are TGTGCCAGTAGATTCACCGGGACACTTAGCAATCAGCCCCAGCATTTT. The chain joins TRBV19 to TRBJ1-5, with a weak D call TRBD1 (6 bases). V was cut by 6 bases and J by 0 bases, with 15 bases left in between. Per germline, CDR1 LNHDA and CDR2 SQIVND (reference sequence). CDR3 length equals 16 residues.

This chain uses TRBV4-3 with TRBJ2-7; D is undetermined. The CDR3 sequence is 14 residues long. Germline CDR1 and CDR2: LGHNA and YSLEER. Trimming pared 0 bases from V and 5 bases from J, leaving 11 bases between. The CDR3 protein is CASSQEWVSHEQYF. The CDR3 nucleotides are TGCGCCAGCAGCCAAGAATGGGTAAGCCACGAGCAGTACTTC.

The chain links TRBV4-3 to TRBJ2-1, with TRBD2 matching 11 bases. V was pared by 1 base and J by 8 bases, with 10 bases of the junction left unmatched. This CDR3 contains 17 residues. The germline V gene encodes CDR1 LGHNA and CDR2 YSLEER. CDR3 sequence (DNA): TGCGCCAGCAGCCAAGTGGGTAGCGGGAGGGCCTCAGATGAGCAGTTCTTC. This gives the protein CASSQVGSGRASDEQFF.

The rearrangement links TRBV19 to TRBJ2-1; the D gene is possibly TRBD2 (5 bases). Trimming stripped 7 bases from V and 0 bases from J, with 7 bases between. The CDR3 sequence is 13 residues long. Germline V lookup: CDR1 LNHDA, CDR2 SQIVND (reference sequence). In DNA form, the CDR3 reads TGTGCCAGTACCCGGGACTCCTACAATGAGCAGTTCTTC. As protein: CASTRDSYNEQFF.

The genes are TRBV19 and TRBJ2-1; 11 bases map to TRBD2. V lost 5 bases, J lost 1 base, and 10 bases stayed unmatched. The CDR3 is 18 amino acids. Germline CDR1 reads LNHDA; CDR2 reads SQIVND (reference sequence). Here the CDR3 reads CASSGNRLAGGSYNEQFF. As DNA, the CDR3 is TGTGCCAGTAGTGGGAATCGGCTAGCGGGAGGATCCTACAATGAGCAGTTCTTC.

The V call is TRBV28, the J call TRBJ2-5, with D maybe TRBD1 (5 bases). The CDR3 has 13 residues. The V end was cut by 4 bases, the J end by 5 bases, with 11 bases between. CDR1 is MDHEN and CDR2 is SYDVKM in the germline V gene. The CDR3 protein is CASSYQGRETQYF. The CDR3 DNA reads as TGTGCCAGCAGTTACCAGGGAAGGGAGACCCAGTACTTC.

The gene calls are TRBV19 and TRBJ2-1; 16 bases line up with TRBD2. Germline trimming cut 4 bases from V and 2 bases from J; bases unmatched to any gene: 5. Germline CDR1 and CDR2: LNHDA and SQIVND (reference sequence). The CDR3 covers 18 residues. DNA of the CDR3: TGTGCCAGTAGTACGGGACTAGCGGGAGGGCCGGCCTACAATGAGCAGTTCTTC. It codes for CASSTGLAGGPAYNEQFF.

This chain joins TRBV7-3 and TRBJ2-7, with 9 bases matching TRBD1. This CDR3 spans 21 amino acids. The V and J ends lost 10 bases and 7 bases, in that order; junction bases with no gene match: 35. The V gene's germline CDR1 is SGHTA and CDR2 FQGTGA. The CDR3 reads CANSSTTGGTGQVEPPLEQYF. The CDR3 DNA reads TGTGCCAACTCCTCCACAACGGGCGGGACAGGGCAGGTCGAACCTCCTTTAGAGCAGTACTTC.

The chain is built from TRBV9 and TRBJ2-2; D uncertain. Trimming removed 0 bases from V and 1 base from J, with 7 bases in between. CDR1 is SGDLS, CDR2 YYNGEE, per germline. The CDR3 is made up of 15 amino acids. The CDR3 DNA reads TGTGCCAGCAGCGTAGGTGGGCAGAACACCGGGGAGCTGTTTTTT. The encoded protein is CASSVGGQNTGELFF.

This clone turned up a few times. CDR3: CSVETTGKGPYF. CDR3 nucleotide sequence: TGCAGCGTTGAGACGACAGGGAAGGGTCCGTATTTT. V and J are TRBV29-1 and TRBJ2-3, with 7 bases lining up with TRBD1. With V trimmed by 3 bases and J by 14 bases, 11 bases remained unmatched. The CDR3 consists of 12 residues. The germline gives CDR1 SQVTM, CDR2 ANQGSEA.

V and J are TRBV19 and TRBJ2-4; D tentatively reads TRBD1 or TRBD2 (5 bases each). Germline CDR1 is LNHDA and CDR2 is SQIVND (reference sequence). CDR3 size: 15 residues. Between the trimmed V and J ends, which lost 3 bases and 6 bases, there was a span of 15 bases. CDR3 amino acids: CASSMDPPGRNIQYF. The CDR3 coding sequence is TGTGCCAGTAGTATGGACCCCCCGGGGCGAAACATTCAGTACTTC.

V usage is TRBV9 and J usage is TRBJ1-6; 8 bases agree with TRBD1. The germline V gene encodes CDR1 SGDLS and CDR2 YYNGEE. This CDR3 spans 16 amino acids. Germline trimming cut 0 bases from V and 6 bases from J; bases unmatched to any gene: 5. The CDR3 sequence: CASSVGGRGPNSPLHF. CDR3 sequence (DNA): TGTGCCAGCAGCGTAGGAGGCAGGGGGCCTAATTCACCCCTCCACTTT.